This section outlines one T cell receptor (beta chain) sequence together with its context. This entry comes from a study of shared clonotypes between healthy human individuals. Trimming took off 7 bases at V and 5 bases at J, with 14 bases between the two ends. Germline CDR1 SNHLY, CDR2 FYNNEI. The CDR3 spans 13 residues. Terminally differentiated effector memory CD45RA+ cells were excluded by CCR7 positive selection of CD45RO-negative cells. Generated by immunoSEQ multiplex PCR, the TCRdb table keeps only in-frame clones and is missing some. Among around 2.1 million clones listed, roughly 91% were seen once.

Sequencing was done on a sample of naive CD8+ T cells from PBMCs. The chain uses TRBV2 and TRBJ2-5; weak D call: TRBD2 (6 bases). The sequence derives from a man younger than 35 in good health. Some clones in this sample may be carry-over from other donors' samples. As DNA, the CDR3 is TGTGCCAGCATCCGGGGAGGCCGGGAGACCCAGTACTTC. Translated: CASIRGGRETQYF.